These 4 T cell receptor beta chains were all obtained from the same sample, sequenced in a study of regulatory dendritic cells for organ transplantation. The antigens for these receptors are not known. Sorted T cells were CFSE-labeled and cultured 5 days with allogeneic regulatory or mature dendritic cells at 1:10. Sequencing was performed with immunoSEQ multiplex PCR; in TCRdb, only in-frame clones are kept and a portion is missing. The profile shows about 10,000 clones, 80% of them singletons. The sequencing input was memory CD4+ T cells from blood cultured with dendritic cells. Subset reported: CD45RO+ memory T cells. The receptors derive from a human donor in good health.

The chain carries TRBV6-9 and TRBJ2-7; D tentatively fits TRBD1 or TRBD2 (5 bases each). This CDR3 is built from 19 residues. Germline values: CDR1 MNHGY, CDR2 SVAAGI. The ends were cut back, 0 bases at V and 0 bases at J, with 21 bases in the middle. The CDR3 DNA sequence: TGTGCCAGCAGTTATTCTCGGTCCGGGGCGCCCAGGAGCTCCTACGAGCAGTACTTC. This encodes CASSYSRSGAPRSSYEQYF.

The rearrangement uses TRBV14 and TRBJ2-1; 14 positions agree with TRBD2. Per germline, CDR1 SGHDN and CDR2 FVKESK. The J segment lost 5 bases and the V segment lost 4 bases, leaving 7 bases of the junction unmatched. CDR3 length: 17 amino acids. The CDR3 reads CASSRTPGLAGDNEQFF. In nucleotides, the CDR3 is TGTGCCAGCAGCCGGACTCCGGGACTAGCGGGAGACAATGAGCAGTTCTTC.

The V call is TRBV10-3, the J call TRBJ1-1; 8 bases map to TRBD1. Germline CDR1 is ENHRY and CDR2 is SYGVKD. This CDR3 has 20 amino acids. The J segment lost 1 base and the V segment lost 0 bases, leaving 16 bases of the junction unmatched. The CDR3 here is CAISESGQGDFLLTNTEAFF. Written as DNA, the CDR3 is TGTGCCATCAGTGAGTCTGGACAGGGCGACTTTTTATTGACGAACACTGAAGCTTTCTTT.

The J gene is TRBJ2-3, the V gene TRBV6-5, with D perhaps given as TRBD1 or TRBD2 (8 bases each). This CDR3 spans 14 amino acids. Trimming left V 7 bases short and J 5 bases short, with 16 bases between. Germline V gene lookup returns CDR1 MNHEY and CDR2 SVGAGI. Here the CDR3 reads CASTRGLAGDTQYF. CDR3 bases: TGTGCCAGCACCAGGGGGCTAGCGGGAGATACGCAGTATTTT.